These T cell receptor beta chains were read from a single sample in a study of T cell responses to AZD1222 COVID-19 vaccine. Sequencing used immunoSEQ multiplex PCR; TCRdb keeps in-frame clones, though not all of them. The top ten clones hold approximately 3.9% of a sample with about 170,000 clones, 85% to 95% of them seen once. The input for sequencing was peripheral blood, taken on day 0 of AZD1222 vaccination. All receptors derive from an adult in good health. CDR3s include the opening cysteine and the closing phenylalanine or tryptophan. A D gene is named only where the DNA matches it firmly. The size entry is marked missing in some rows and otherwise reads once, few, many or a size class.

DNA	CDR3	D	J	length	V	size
TGTGCCAGCAGTCTAGCGGGAGCGGGCAATGAGCAGTTCTTC	CASSLAGAGNEQFF	TRBD2	TRBJ2-1	14	TRBV6-5	.
TGTGCCAGCAGCTTTCGGGAGGGATCCTATGGCTACACCTTC	CASSFREGSYGYTF	.	TRBJ1-2	14	TRBV7-9	.
TGTGCCAGTAGTACCTTGGACTCCCGGAACACTGAAGCTTTCTTT	CASSTLDSRNTEAFF	.	TRBJ1-1	15	TRBV19	once
TGTGCCAGCAGCTTGTTGTCGGGGCCCTCCTACGAGCAGTACTTC	CASSLLSGPSYEQYF	.	TRBJ2-7	15	TRBV5-5	.
TGTGCCAGCATACGACAGGGGGCGGGGTATGGCTACACCTTC	CASIRQGAGYGYTF	TRBD1	TRBJ1-2	14	TRBV5-4	.
TGTGCCTGGAGTGTACGGGCGAGTGAGACTGAAGCTTTCTTT	CAWSVRASETEAFF	.	TRBJ1-1	14	TRBV30	once
TGTGCCACTGGACAGGTACTCAGGGGCTACACCTTC	CATGQVLRGYTF	TRBD1	TRBJ1-2	12	TRBV15	.
TGTGCCAGCAGTAGAGGGACAGAGATCACCGGGGAGCTGTTTTTT	CASSRGTEITGELFF	TRBD1	TRBJ2-2	15	TRBV28	.
TGTGCCAGCAGAGGCTGGGAACTTAACTATGGCTACACCTTC	CASRGWELNYGYTF	.	TRBJ1-2	14	TRBV11-2	.
TGTGCCAGCAGAGCAAGATACTCTGGAAACACCATATATTTT	CASRARYSGNTIYF	.	TRBJ1-3	14	TRBV6-5	.
TGTGCCAGCAGCCAGAGCAATCAGCCCCAGCATTTT	CASSQSNQPQHF	.	TRBJ1-5	12	TRBV12-3/TRBV12-4	.
TGTGCCAGCCTACAGACAGGGGGCACTGAAGCTTTCTTT	CASLQTGGTEAFF	TRBD1	TRBJ1-1	13	TRBV11-2	.
TGCGCCAGCAGCCAACCGGGGTTGGGAAACACCATATATTTT	CASSQPGLGNTIYF	.	TRBJ1-3	14	TRBV5-1	.
TGTGCCAGTAGTATTGCGACTAGCGTCTACGAGCAGTACTTC	CASSIATSVYEQYF	TRBD2	TRBJ2-7	14	TRBV19	.
TGTGCCAGCAACTCCGGGACGCCCGGCGCCGGGGAGCTGTTTTTT	CASNSGTPGAGELFF	.	TRBJ2-2	15	TRBV13	.
TGTGCCAGCAGTCCCACCCATAATTCACCCCTCCACTTT	CASSPTHNSPLHF	.	TRBJ1-6	13	TRBV21-1	.
TGTGCCAGCAGCTTAGGTACGACCCGGCGAGGAGATACGCAGTATTTT	CASSLGTTRRGDTQYF	.	TRBJ2-3	16	TRBV11-3	.
TGTGCCAGCAGCTTAGCCGGAGCCGGGGAGCTGTTTTTT	CASSLAGAGELFF	.	TRBJ2-2	13	TRBV7-2	.
TGCGCCAGCAGCCTTCTCCAGGGGTACAATGAGCAGTTCTTC	CASSLLQGYNEQFF	.	TRBJ2-1	14	TRBV5-1	.
TGTGCCAGCGATCGGCTGTCCGAGCAGTACTTC	CASDRLSEQYF	.	TRBJ2-7	11	TRBV6-5	.
TGTGCCATCAGTGGACAGCCGATGAACACTGAAGCTTTCTTT	CAISGQPMNTEAFF	.	TRBJ1-1	14	TRBV10-3	.
TGTGCCAGCAGTCTTGGGGGAGACTCACCCCTCCACTTT	CASSLGGDSPLHF	.	TRBJ1-6	13	TRBV12-3/TRBV12-4	once
TGTGCCAGCAGCTTAGGGGACAGACCTAATGAAAAACTGTTTTTT	CASSLGDRPNEKLFF	TRBD1	TRBJ1-4	15	TRBV7-6	.
TGCAGTGCTAGTGGATTAGCGGGAGGGGGCACAGATACGCAGTATTTT	CSASGLAGGGTDTQYF	TRBD2	TRBJ2-3	16	TRBV20-1	.